This T cell receptor beta chain was captured by sequencing in a study of cytomegalovirus exposure and HLA in healthy donors. Study-level points and caveats: The likely explanation for a cluster of highly shared sequence variants was sequencing artifact. 150 or so TCR beta chains were listed as cytomegalovirus-associated.

This clone came up once. The antigen is undetermined. The PCR was carried out with 60 Vbeta primers and 13 Jbeta primers. The table came from immunoSEQ multiplex PCR; TCRdb's copy has only in-frame clones and leaves some out. The sample lists around 130,000 clones, around four fifths seen once, with about 2.1% in the top ten. The sequencing sample was made of PBMCs. This receptor was obtained from a woman between 40 and 50 years old in good health and CMV-seropositive.

The CDR3 nucleotides are TGTGCCTGGAGTCCAACGGGATTCTCTGGAAACACCATATATTTT. This gives the protein CAWSPTGFSGNTIYF. This chain links TRBV30 with TRBJ1-3; D remains unclear. The CDR3 consists of 15 residues. Germline V gene lookup returns CDR1 GTSNPN and CDR2 SVGIG (reference sequence). Trimming took off 2 bases at V and 0 bases at J, with 11 bases between the two ends.